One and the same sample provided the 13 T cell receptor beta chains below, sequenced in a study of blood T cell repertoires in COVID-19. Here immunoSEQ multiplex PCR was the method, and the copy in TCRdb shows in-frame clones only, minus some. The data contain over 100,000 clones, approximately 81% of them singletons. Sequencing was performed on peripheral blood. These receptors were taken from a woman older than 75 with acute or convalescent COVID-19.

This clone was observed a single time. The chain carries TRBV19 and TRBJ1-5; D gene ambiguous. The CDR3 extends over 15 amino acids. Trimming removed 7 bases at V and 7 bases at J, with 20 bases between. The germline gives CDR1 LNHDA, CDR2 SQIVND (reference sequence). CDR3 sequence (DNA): TGTGCCAGTACAGGACCGGGAGGGATAGTACAGCCCCAGCATTTT. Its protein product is CASTGPGGIVQPQHF. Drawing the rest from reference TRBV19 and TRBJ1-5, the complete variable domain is DGGITQSPKYLFRKEGQNVTLSCEQNLNHDAMYWYRQDPGQGLRLIYYSQIVNDFQKGDIAEGYSVSREKKESFPLTVTSAQKNPTAFYLCASTGPGGIVQPQHFGDGTRLSIL.

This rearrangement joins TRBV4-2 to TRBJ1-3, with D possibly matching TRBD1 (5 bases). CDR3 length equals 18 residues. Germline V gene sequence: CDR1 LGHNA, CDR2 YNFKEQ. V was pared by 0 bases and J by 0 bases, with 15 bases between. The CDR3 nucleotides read TGTGCCAGCAGCCAAGATCTGGGACTTCCCGGCTCTGGAAACACCATATATTTT. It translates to CASSQDLGLPGSGNTIYF.

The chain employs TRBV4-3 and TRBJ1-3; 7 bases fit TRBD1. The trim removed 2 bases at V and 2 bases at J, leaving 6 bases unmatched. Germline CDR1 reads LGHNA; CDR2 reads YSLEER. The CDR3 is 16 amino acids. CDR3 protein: CASSQKPTGTGNTIYF. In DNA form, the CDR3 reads TGCGCCAGCAGCCAAAAGCCGACAGGGACTGGAAACACCATATATTTT.

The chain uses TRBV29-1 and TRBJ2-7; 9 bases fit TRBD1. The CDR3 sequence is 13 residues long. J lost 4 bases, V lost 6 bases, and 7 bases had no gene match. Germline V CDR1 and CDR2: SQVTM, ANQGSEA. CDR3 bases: TGCAGCGTAACCGGGACAGGGATTTACGAGCAGTACTTC. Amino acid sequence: CSVTGTGIYEQYF.

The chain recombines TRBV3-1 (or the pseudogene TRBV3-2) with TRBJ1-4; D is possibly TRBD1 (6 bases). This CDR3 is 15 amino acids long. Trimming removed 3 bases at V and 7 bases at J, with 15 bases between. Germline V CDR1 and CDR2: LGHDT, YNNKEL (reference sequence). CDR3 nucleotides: TGTGCCAGCAGCCAGAACACAGGGAGCGGTGAAAAACTGTTTTTT. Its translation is CASSQNTGSGEKLFF.

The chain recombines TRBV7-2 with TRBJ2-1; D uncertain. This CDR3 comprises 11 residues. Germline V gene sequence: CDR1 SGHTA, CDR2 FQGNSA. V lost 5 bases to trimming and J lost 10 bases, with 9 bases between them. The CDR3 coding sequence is TGTGCCAGCAGCAAACGACAAGAGCAGTTCTTC. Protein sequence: CASSKRQEQFF.

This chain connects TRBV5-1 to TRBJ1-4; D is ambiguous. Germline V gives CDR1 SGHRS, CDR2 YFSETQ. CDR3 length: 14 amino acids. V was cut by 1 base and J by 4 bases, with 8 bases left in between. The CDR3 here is CASSLTASNEKLFF. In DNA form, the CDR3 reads TGCGCCAGCAGCTTGACAGCCAGTAATGAAAAACTGTTTTTT.

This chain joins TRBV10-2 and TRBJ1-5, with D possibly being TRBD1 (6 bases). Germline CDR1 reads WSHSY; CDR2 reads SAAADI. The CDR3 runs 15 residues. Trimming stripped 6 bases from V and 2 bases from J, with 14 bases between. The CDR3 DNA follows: TGCGCCAGCAGACTCTCCGCAGGGGGCAATCAGCCCCAGCATTTT. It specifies CASRLSAGGNQPQHF.

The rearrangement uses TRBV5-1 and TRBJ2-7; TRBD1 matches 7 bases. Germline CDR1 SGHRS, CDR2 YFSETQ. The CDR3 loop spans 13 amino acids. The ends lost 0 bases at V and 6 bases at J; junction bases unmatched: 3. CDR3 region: CASSLASGGEQYF. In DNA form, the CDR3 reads TGCGCCAGCAGCTTGGCATCAGGGGGCGAGCAGTACTTC.

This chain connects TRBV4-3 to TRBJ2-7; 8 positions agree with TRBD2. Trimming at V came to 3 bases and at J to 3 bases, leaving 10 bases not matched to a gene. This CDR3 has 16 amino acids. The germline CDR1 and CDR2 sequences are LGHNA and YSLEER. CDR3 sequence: CASSQMAGGTFYEQYF. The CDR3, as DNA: TGCGCCAGCAGCCAGATGGCGGGAGGTACCTTCTACGAGCAGTACTTC.

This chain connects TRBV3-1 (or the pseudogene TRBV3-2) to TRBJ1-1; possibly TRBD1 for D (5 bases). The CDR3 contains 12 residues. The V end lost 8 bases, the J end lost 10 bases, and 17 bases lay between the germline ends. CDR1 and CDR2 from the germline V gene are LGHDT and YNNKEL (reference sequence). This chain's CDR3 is CASGPSGGGAFF. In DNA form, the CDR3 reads TGTGCCAGCGGGCCATCGGGGGGTGGAGCTTTCTTT.

CDR3 DNA: TGTGCCAGCAGCCAGCGGACTAGCGGGATCTACAATGAGCAGTTCTTC. It specifies CASSQRTSGIYNEQFF. V usage is TRBV3-1 (or the pseudogene TRBV3-2) and J usage is TRBJ2-1, with TRBD2 matching 12 bases. Germline V gene sequence: CDR1 LGHDT, CDR2 YNNKEL (reference sequence). After removal of 3 bases from V and 3 bases from J, the junction contained 3 bases not matched to a gene. This CDR3 spans 16 amino acids.

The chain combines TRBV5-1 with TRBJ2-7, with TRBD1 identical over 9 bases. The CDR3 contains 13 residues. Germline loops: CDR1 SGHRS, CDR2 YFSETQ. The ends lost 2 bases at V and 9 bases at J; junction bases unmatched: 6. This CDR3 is CASSFSMDRGQYF. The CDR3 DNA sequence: TGCGCCAGCAGCTTCTCGATGGACAGGGGGCAGTACTTC. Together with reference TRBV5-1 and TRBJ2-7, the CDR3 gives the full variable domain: KAGVTQTPRYLIKTRGQQVTLSCSPISGHRSVSWYQQTPGQGLQFLFEYFSETQRNKGNFPGRFSGRQFSNSRSEMNVSTLELGDSALYLCASSFSMDRGQYFGPGTRLTVT.